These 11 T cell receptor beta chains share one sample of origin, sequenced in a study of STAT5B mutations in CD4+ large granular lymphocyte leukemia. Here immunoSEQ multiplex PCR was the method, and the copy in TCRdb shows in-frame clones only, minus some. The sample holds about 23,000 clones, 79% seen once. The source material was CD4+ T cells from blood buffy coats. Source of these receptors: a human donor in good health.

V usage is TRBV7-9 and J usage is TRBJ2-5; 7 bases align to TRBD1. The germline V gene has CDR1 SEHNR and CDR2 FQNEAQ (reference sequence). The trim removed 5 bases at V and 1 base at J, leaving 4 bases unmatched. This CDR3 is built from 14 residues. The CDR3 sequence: CASSQGQPQETQYF. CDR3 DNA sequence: TGTGCCAGCAGCCAGGGACAGCCCCAAGAGACCCAGTACTTC.

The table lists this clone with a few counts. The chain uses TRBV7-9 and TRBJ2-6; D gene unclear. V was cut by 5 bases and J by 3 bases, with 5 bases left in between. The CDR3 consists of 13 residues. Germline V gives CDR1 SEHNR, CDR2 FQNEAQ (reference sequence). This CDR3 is CASSGVGANVLTF. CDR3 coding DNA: TGTGCCAGCAGCGGCGTTGGGGCCAACGTCCTGACTTTC.

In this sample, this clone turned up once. The DNA of the CDR3 is TGTGCCAGCAGTGAGGACTGGTTCGCCCAGGGTGAGCAGTTCTTC. Encoded protein: CASSEDWFAQGEQFF. The gene calls are TRBV6-4 and TRBJ2-1; D possibly uses TRBD1 or TRBD2 (5 bases each). Trimming removed 3 bases from V and 9 bases from J, with 18 bases in between. This CDR3 comprises 15 residues. Germline CDR1 is MRHNA and CDR2 is SNTAGT.

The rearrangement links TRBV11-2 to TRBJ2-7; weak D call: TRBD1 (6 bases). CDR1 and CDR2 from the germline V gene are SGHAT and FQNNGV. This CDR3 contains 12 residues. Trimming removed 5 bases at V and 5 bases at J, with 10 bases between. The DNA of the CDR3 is TGTGCCAGCAGCCCGACAGGCCACGAGCAGTACTTC. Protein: CASSPTGHEQYF.

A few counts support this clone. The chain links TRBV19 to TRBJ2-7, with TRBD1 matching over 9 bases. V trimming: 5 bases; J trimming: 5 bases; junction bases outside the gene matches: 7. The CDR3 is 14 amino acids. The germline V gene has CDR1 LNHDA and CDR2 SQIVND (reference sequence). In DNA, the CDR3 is TGTGCCAGTAGTGACGGACAGGGGTTCAACGAGCAGTACTTC. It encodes CASSDGQGFNEQYF. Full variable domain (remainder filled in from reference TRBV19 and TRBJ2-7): DGGITQSPKYLFRKEGQNVTLSCEQNLNHDAMYWYRQDPGQGLRLIYYSQIVNDFQKGDIAEGYSVSREKKESFPLTVTSAQKNPTAFYLCASSDGQGFNEQYFGPGTRLTVT.

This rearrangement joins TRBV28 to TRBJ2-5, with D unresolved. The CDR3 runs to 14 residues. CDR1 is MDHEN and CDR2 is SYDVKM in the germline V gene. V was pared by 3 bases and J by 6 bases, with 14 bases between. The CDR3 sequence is CASSLLGLVKTQYF. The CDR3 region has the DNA TGTGCCAGCAGTTTGCTGGGCCTCGTAAAGACCCAGTACTTC.

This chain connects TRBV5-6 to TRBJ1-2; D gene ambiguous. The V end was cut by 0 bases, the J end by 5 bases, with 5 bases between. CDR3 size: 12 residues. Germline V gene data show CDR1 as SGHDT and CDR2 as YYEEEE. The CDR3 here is CASSLDGYGYTF. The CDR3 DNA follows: TGTGCCAGCAGCTTGGACGGTTATGGCTACACCTTC.

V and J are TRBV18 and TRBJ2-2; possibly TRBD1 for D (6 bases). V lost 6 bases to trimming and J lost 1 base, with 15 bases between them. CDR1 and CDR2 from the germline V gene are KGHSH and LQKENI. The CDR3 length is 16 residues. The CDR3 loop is CASSLTTQGNTGELFF. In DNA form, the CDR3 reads TGTGCCAGCTCTCTTACCACACAGGGGAACACCGGGGAGCTGTTTTTT.

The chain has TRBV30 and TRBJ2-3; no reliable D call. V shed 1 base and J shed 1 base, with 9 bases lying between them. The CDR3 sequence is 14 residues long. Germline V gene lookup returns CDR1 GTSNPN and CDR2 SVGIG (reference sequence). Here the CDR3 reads CAWSERSGTDTQYF. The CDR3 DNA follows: TGTGCCTGGAGTGAACGAAGTGGCACAGATACGCAGTATTTT.

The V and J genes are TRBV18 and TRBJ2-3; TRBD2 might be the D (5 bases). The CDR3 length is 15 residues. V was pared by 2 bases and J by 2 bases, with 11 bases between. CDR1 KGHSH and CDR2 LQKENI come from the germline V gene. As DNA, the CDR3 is TGTGCCAGCTCACCATTGGCAGCGGACACAGATACGCAGTATTTT. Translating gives CASSPLAADTDTQYF.

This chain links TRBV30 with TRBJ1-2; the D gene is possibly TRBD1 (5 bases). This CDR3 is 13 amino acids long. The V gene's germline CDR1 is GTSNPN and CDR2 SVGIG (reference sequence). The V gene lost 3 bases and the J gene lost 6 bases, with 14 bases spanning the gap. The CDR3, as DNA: TGTGCCTGGAGATCGCAGGGTGTGGATGGCTACACCTTC. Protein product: CAWRSQGVDGYTF. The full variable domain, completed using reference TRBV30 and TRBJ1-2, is SQTIHQWPATLVQPVGSPLSLECTVEGTSNPNLYWYRQAAGRGLQLLFYSVGIGQISSEVPQNLSASRPQDRQFILSSKKLLLSDSGFYLCAWRSQGVDGYTFGSGTRLTVV.